This T cell receptor beta chain was found in a study of identical twins listed by TCRdb under 2016. About the study as a whole: TCR alpha and beta repertoires from monozygotic twins, unrelated adults of various ages and cord blood were deep-sequenced to test whether fetal clonotypes persist. To rule out contamination, the twin experiments were replicated at different times with different library preparation protocols.

Every donor was a healthy Caucasian. Three pairs of female monozygotic twins, all aged about 18 to 30 years, were included in the twin cohort. Miltenyi CD45RO+ enrichment and human naive T-cell isolation kits were used to isolate memory (CD45RO+) and naive T cells from PBMC. The CDR3 measures 14 amino acids from cysteine to phenylalanine. The sequence is cut down to CDR3 DNA, 42 bases in frame from base 1. The germline V gene (reference sequence) supplies CDR1 DFQATT and CDR2 SNEGSKA. V loses 1 base, J loses 6 bases, and the germline ends lie 16 bases apart. The protocol used for the library was 5' RACE. The instrument given in TCRdb is Illumina HiSeq 2000. A universal primer binding site was added through template switching, and the final cDNA carried a unique molecular identifier so that TCR cDNA molecules could be counted accurately. Specific primers in the conserved constant-segment region were used to synthesize first-strand cDNA for the TCR alpha and beta chains. Each cDNA library was double barcoded, with a SMART-Mk sample barcode plus Illumina barcodes, to control for contamination. TruSeq adapter sequences, together with Illumina sample barcodes, were added in two successive PCR steps. The TCR alpha and beta cDNA libraries were sequenced on the Illumina HiSeq platform using custom primers. On the study's bioinformatics: MiGEC processed the raw reads to extract unique molecular identifiers, while MiXCR was used to determine the CDR3 positions. Recombination models were inferred per individual with the repgenHMM and IGoR tools using an EM algorithm. The analysis of shared clonotypes was done with the tcR package in R, with sharing normalized by the product of cloneset sizes. Out-of-frame nonproductive sequences were analyzed to study raw recombination free of thymic and clonal selection effects. TCRdb trimmed public reads at Q25 via fastp, called clones via MiXCR and kept in-frame beta chains. Every entry covers one CDR3 protein and lists the most common genes and DNA from its rows. It is TCRdb's table, rather than the study itself, that gives the V and J calls and clone size. This sample lists hundreds of thousands of distinct CDR3 sequences; less than 8% were detected once. The leading ten clones occupy roughly 2% of the sample.

This clonotype was counted a few times. The target of this receptor is not known. Base qualities are not recorded, but no much larger clone differs from it by a single base. Overall study outcomes, separate from this receptor: The excess sharing between twins in beta out-of-frame sequences was weaker because fewer shared sequences reduced the signal-to-noise ratio. Out-of-frame TCR alpha sequences shared between twins showed an excess of low generation-probability sequences compared with coincidental sharing between unrelated individuals. Invariant T cells such as MAIT and iNKT could partly confound zero-insertion analyses, although diverse VJ usage argued against such confounding for most clonotypes. Fewer insertions were carried by abundant cord blood beta clonotypes; a weaker similar trend was observed in young adult naive repertoires, while no such trend was observed in memory repertoires. Because the same donors could not be followed over many years, the conclusions relied on cross-sectional statistical analysis. Recombination models systematically underestimated out-of-frame TCR alpha sharing in monozygotic twins but agreed with sharing between unrelated individuals.

These data were also reused for a study on yellow fever vaccine responses in identical twins. According to the second study: The T cell response to vaccination in identical twins was reported by the authors to appear partly convergent and partly personalized. In identical twins, the study followed T cell clones that responded to the vaccine with precision.

The chain joins TRBV20-1 to TRBJ2-7, with TRBD2 perhaps the D gene, on 5 matching bases. The sequence was collected from a woman between 18 and 29 years old in good health. The sequenced material came from memory (CD45RO+) T cells sorted from blood. The cell subset or site label for this specimen denotes: CD45RO+ enriched T cells. The DNA is TGCAGTGCTAGAGTGGCTAGCTCCATCTCCGAGCAGTACTTC. Its protein is CSARVASSISEQYF.